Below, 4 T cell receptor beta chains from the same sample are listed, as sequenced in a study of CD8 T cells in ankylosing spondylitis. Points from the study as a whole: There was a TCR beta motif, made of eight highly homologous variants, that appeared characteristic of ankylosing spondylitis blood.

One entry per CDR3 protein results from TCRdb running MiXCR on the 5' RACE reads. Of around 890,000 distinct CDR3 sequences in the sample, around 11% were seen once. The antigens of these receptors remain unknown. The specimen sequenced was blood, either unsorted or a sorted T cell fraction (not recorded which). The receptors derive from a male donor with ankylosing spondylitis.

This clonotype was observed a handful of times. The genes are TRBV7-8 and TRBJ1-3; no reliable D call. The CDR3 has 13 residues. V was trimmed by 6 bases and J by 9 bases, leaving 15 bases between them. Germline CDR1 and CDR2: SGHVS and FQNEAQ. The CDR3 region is CASSRPIGGTIYF. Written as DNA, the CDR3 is TGTGCCAGCAGTCGACCTATAGGAGGCACCATATATTTT.

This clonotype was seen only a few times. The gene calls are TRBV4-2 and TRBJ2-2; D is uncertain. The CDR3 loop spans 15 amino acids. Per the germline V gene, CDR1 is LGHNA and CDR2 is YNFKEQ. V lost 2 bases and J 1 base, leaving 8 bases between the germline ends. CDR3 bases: TGTGCCAGCAGCCAACGATGGGAGAACACCGGGGAGCTGTTTTTT. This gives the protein CASSQRWENTGELFF.

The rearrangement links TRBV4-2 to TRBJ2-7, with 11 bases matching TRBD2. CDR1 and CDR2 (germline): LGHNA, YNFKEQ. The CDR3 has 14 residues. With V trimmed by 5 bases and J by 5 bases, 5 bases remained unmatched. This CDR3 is CASSNSGRDDEQYF. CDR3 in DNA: TGTGCCAGCAGCAATAGCGGGAGGGACGACGAGCAGTACTTC.

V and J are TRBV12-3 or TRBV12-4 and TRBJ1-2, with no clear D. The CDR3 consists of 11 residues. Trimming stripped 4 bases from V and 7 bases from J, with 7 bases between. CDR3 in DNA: TGTGCCAGCAGTTCGTTTGTTGGCTACACCTTC. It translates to CASSSFVGYTF.